These T cell receptor beta chains were read from a single sample in a study of cytomegalovirus exposure and HLA in healthy donors. TCRdb's copy holds only in-frame clones and misses some; the assay was immunoSEQ multiplex PCR. Of 30,000 to 45,000 clones in the sample, roughly 89% are singletons; the top ten hold around 10%. The sequencing sample was made of PBMCs. These receptors were taken from a woman in her forties in good health and CMV-seropositive. The CDR3 runs from the conserved cysteine through the conserved F or W. D genes are given only for firm matches. Clone size is not always given. Where it is, it says once, few, many or a class for expanded clones.

d_call	v_call	j_call	clone_size	cdr3_aa	cdr3_nt
TRBD2	TRBV2	TRBJ2-1	.	CASSDARGGTYNEQFF	TGTGCCAGCAGTGACGCACGGGGGGGTACCTACAATGAGCAGTTCTTC
TRBD1	TRBV7-8	TRBJ2-7	.	CASSSGMGQGGYEQYF	TGTGCCAGCAGTTCCGGGATGGGACAGGGCGGTTACGAGCAGTACTTC
TRBD1	TRBV2	TRBJ2-1	.	CASYGQGRNYNEQFF	TGTGCCAGCTATGGACAGGGACGTAACTACAATGAGCAGTTCTTC
TRBD1	TRBV12-5	TRBJ1-2	.	CASGFTGQAYGYTF	TGTGCTAGTGGTTTCACAGGACAGGCCTATGGCTACACCTTC
TRBD1	TRBV5-1	TRBJ1-5	.	CASSGGQNQPQHF	TGCGCCAGCAGCGGGGGACAGAATCAGCCCCAGCATTTT
TRBD1	TRBV2	TRBJ1-4	.	CASRPTGVEEKLFF	TGTGCCAGCAGGCCGACAGGGGTGGAGGAAAAACTGTTTTTT
.	TRBV15	TRBJ2-1	.	CATKSVGEQFF	TGTGCCACCAAGAGCGTGGGTGAGCAGTTCTTC
TRBD1	TRBV9	TRBJ1-1	.	CASSVGQGRNTEAFF	TGTGCCAGCAGCGTTGGACAGGGAAGGAACACTGAAGCTTTCTTT
.	TRBV7-2	TRBJ1-2	.	CASSTPTAGYTF	TGTGCCAGCAGCACCCCGACAGCAGGCTACACCTTC
TRBD2	TRBV2	TRBJ2-1	once	CASSGLAGGMSSYNEQFF	TGTGCCAGCAGCGGACTAGCGGGGGGAATGAGCTCCTACAATGAGCAGTTCTTC
TRBD1	TRBV4-1	TRBJ2-7	.	CASSLGQGALGQYF	TGCGCCAGCAGCCTGGGACAGGGGGCCCTTGGGCAGTACTTC
.	TRBV9	TRBJ2-1	.	CASSALAGPYNEQFF	TGTGCCAGCAGCGCCCTGGCGGGGCCCTACAATGAGCAGTTCTTC
TRBD1	TRBV10-2	TRBJ2-5	.	CASSEPGQGRVETQYF	TGCGCCAGCAGTGAACCGGGACAGGGTCGAGTAGAGACCCAGTACTTC
.	TRBV2	TRBJ2-7	.	CASSTRTTYEQYF	TGTGCCAGCAGCACCCGGACAACCTACGAGCAGTACTTC
.	TRBV19	TRBJ1-1	.	CASSIGATEAFF	TGTGCCAGTAGTATAGGGGCCACTGAAGCTTTCTTT
.	TRBV6-5	TRBJ2-3	.	CASSYGRADTQYF	TGTGCCAGCAGTTACGGCAGGGCAGATACGCAGTATTTT
.	TRBV18	TRBJ1-1	.	CASSLQGRTEAFF	TGTGCCAGCTCACTGCAGGGGCGGACTGAAGCTTTCTTT
TRBD2	TRBV10-1	TRBJ2-7	.	CASSGIVAGGPGLYEQYF	TGCGCCAGCAGCGGAATAGTAGCGGGGGGGCCGGGGCTTTACGAGCAGTACTTC
.	TRBV2	TRBJ1-3	.	CASTIQGDSAGNTIYF	TGTGCCAGCACCATACAGGGTGATTCGGCTGGAAACACCATATATTTT
.	TRBV6-1	TRBJ1-1	.	CASSEGQAYRNTEAFF	TGTGCCAGCAGTGAAGGGCAGGCTTACAGGAACACTGAAGCTTTCTTT
TRBD2	TRBV4-3	TRBJ2-7	.	CASSQALGLRWYFGYF	TGCGCCAGCAGCCAAGCTTTGGGACTACGGTGGTACTTCGGGTACTTC
.	TRBV19	TRBJ2-4	.	CASSIGRASIQYF	TGTGCCAGTAGTATAGGCCGAGCAAGCATTCAGTACTTC
.	TRBV2	TRBJ1-2	once	CASKEMGGGNYGYTF	TGTGCCAGCAAGGAAATGGGGGGGGGTAACTATGGCTACACCTTC
TRBD1	TRBV27	TRBJ1-1	.	CASSYGQVGGTEAFF	TGTGCCAGCAGTTACGGACAGGTTGGTGGCACTGAAGCTTTCTTT
.	TRBV11-1	TRBJ2-5	.	CASSLMGEVGTQYF	TGTGCCAGCAGTCTTATGGGAGAGGTTGGGACCCAGTACTTC
TRBD1	TRBV5-6	TRBJ1-2	few	CASSPGRTGFDGYTF	TGTGCCAGCAGCCCCGGACGGACAGGGTTTGATGGCTACACCTTC
.	TRBV6-6	TRBJ1-3	.	CASKWEYSGNTIYF	TGTGCCAGCAAGTGGGAGTACTCTGGAAACACCATATACTTT
.	TRBV11-2	TRBJ1-4	.	CASSPGQTREKLFF	TGTGCCAGCAGCCCAGGACAGACCAGGGAAAAACTGTTTTTT
TRBD2	TRBV2	TRBJ2-1	.	CASSAGLAGGLALF	TGTGCCAGCAGTGCCGGACTAGCGGGGGGGCTCGCCCTCTTC
.	TRBV10-3	TRBJ2-1	.	CAISESTGLLADPKGQFF	TGTGCCATCAGTGAGTCGACCGGGTTACTAGCCGACCCTAAGGGGCAGTTCTTC
.	TRBV11-3	TRBJ1-1	.	CASSPQWGAEAFF	TGTGCCAGCAGCCCACAATGGGGGGCTGAAGCTTTCTTT
TRBD1	TRBV2	TRBJ1-3	.	CASRAGGFGNTIYF	TGTGCCAGCAGAGCAGGGGGCTTTGGAAACACCATATATTTT
.	TRBV6-4	TRBJ1-2	.	CASSASLGFGYTF	TGTGCCAGCAGTGCCTCACTAGGGTTCGGCTACACCTTC
.	TRBV6-1	TRBJ1-5	.	CASSVDRPQPQHF	TGTGCCAGCAGTGTAGACAGGCCCCAGCCCCAGCATTTT
.	TRBV5-1	TRBJ1-6	.	CASMLTEAHSPLHF	TGCGCCAGCATGCTGACAGAGGCACATTCACCCCTCCACTTT
.	TRBV19	TRBJ1-5	.	CASTIDGRKRLNQPQHF	TGTGCCAGTACCATAGATGGCAGAAAAAGATTGAATCAGCCCCAGCATTTT
TRBD1	TRBV10-3	TRBJ2-7	.	CATTPRQGTYEQYF	TGTGCCACAACTCCGAGACAGGGGACCTACGAGCAGTACTTC
.	TRBV6-6	TRBJ1-2	.	CASMADGYTF	TGTGCCAGCATGGCCGATGGCTACACCTTC
.	TRBV15	TRBJ1-2	.	CATSRGRENYGYTF	TGTGCCACCAGCAGAGGACGGGAAAACTATGGCTACACCTTC
TRBD2	TRBV19	TRBJ2-5	.	CASSKTGTGGETQYF	TGTGCCAGTAGTAAGACCGGGACGGGGGGGGAGACCCAGTACTTC
TRBD1	TRBV7-2	TRBJ1-4	.	CASSPGAGQGLNEKLFF	TGTGCCAGCAGCCCGGGGGCGGGACAGGGACTTAATGAAAAACTGTTTTTT
.	TRBV5-4	TRBJ2-3	.	CASSLGQLYTDTQYF	TGTGCCAGCAGCTTGGGACAGCTCTACACAGATACGCAGTATTTT
.	TRBV15	TRBJ2-7	.	CATSRDPGQSSYEQYF	TGTGCCACCAGCAGAGATCCAGGACAGTCGTCCTACGAGCAGTACTTC
.	TRBV18	TRBJ1-5	.	CASSRLNSNQPQHF	TGTGCCAGCTCGCGACTGAATAGCAATCAGCCCCAGCATTTT
TRBD2	TRBV4-1	TRBJ2-3	.	CASSRIAGVTDTQYF	TGCGCCAGCAGCCGAATAGCGGGGGTCACAGATACGCAGTATTTT
TRBD2	TRBV5-1	TRBJ2-7	.	CASSLAGLAGAYEQYF	TGCGCCAGCAGCTTAGCGGGACTAGCTGGGGCCTACGAGCAGTACTTC
TRBD1	TRBV11-2	TRBJ2-7	few	CASSFSRRRQGADEQYF	TGTGCCAGCAGCTTTAGTAGGAGGAGACAGGGAGCCGACGAGCAGTACTTC
TRBD1	TRBV19	TRBJ1-1	.	CASSTRRRDRGGEAFF	TGTGCCAGTAGTACGAGACGCCGGGACAGGGGAGGTGAAGCTTTCTTT
TRBD1	TRBV28	TRBJ1-2	.	CASRDRLYGYTF	TGTGCCAGCCGGGACAGGCTCTATGGCTACACCTTC
TRBD1	TRBV7-2	TRBJ2-7	.	CASSSGQIYEQYF	TGTGCCAGCAGCTCGGGACAGATATACGAGCAGTACTTC